The clone carrying this T cell receptor (beta chain) was observed at least ten times. V lost 1 base, J lost 7 bases, and 17 bases lay in between. The CDR3 is made up of 14 amino acids. Germline V gene data show CDR1 as DFQATT and CDR2 as SNEGSKA (reference sequence). The source of the sample is a study of T-cell memory formation after mild COVID-19. Each CDR3 protein is one row after TCRdb ran MiXCR on the 5' RACE reads. The table has about 560,000 distinct CDR3 sequences, 15% to 20% seen once. The sequence was obtained from an adult woman who had mild COVID-19 (a few samples of this study predate the infection). Cell type and time point are not known. Sequenced input: PBMCs or a T cell subset sorted from them (not recorded which). V is TRBV20-1 and J is TRBJ2-7; tentative D call: TRBD1 (6 bases). CDR3 amino acids: CSARVSPSRGEQYF. The CDR3 DNA reads as TGCAGTGCTAGAGTTAGCCCTAGTAGGGGGGAGCAGTACTTC.